This T cell receptor beta chain comes out of a study of T cells after posttransplantation cyclophosphamide. Sequencing was performed with immunoSEQ multiplex PCR; in TCRdb, only in-frame clones are kept and a portion is missing. The sample carries fewer than 3,500 clones, approximately 85% recorded once. Study-wide findings and caveats: Later post-transplant blood repertoires were often dominated by donor CD8+ memory clones.

This clone was seen once. The target antigen is unknown. CDR3 length: 15 residues. CDR1 is SGHRS and CDR2 is YFSETQ in the germline V gene. With 0 bases removed from V and 8 bases from J, the gap between germline ends came to 15 bases. Cyclophosphamide on days +3 and +4 followed busulfan-fludarabine conditioning and a marrow graft. The specimen comprised PBMCs, sampled after allogeneic stem cell transplant with posttransplant cyclophosphamide. The chain recombines TRBV5-1 with TRBJ2-1; a possible D gene is TRBD2 (5 bases). The sequence came from a female patient in her 50s who received an allogeneic stem cell transplant from an unrelated donor, was CMV-positive, and had acute and chronic GVHD. These T cells may partly come from the graft donor. CDR3 protein: CASSLEGARPDEQFF. For the CDR3, the DNA is TGCGCCAGCAGCTTGGAGGGAGCCCGTCCCGATGAGCAGTTCTTC.